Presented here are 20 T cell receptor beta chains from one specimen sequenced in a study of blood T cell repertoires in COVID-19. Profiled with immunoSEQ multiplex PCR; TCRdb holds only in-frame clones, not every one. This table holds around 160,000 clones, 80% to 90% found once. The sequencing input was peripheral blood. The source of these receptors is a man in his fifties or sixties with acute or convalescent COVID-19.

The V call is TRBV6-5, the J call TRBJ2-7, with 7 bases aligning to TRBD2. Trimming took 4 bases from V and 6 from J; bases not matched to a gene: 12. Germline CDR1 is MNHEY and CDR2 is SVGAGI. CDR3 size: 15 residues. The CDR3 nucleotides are TGTGCCAGCAGTTCAATAGGTGGGAGGGCCTCCGAGCAGTACTTC. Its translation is CASSSIGGRASEQYF.

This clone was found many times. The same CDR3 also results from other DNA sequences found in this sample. DNA of the CDR3: TGTGCCAGCAGTGAAGGACTAGCGGGGACCTACGAGCAGTACTTC. It encodes CASSEGLAGTYEQYF. This sequence joins TRBV6-1 and TRBJ2-7; 11 bases match TRBD2. V was pared by 1 base and J by 2 bases, with 1 base of the junction left unmatched. CDR3 length: 15 amino acids. Per the germline V gene, CDR1 is MNHNS and CDR2 is SASEGT.

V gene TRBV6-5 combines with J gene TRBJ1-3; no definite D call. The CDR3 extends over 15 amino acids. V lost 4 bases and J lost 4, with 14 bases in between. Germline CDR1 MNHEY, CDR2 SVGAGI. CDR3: CASSSSAGVGNTIYF. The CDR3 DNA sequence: TGTGCCAGCAGTTCATCCGCGGGAGTCGGAAACACCATATATTTT.

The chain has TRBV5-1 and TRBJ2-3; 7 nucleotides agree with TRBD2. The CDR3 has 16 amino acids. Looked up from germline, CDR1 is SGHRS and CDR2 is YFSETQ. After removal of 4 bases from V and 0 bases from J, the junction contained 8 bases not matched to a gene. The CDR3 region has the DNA TGCGCCAGCAGCAGCGGGACTTTGTATAGCACAGATACGCAGTATTTT. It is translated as CASSSGTLYSTDTQYF. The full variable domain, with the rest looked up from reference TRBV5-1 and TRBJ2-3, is KAGVTQTPRYLIKTRGQQVTLSCSPISGHRSVSWYQQTPGQGLQFLFEYFSETQRNKGNFPGRFSGRQFSNSRSEMNVSTLELGDSALYLCASSSGTLYSTDTQYFGPGTRLTVL.

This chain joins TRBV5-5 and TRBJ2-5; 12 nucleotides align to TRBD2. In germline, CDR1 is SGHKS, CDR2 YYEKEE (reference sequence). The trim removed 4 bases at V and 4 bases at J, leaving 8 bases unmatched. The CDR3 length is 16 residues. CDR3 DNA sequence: TGTGCCAGCAGCCCTTCTAGCGGGAGGGAAGGAGAGACCCAGTACTTC. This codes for CASSPSSGREGETQYF. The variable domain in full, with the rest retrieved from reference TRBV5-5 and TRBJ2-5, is DAGVTQSPTHLIKTRGQQVTLRCSPISGHKSVSWYQQVLGQGPQFIFQYYEKEERGRGNFPDRFSARQFPNYSSELNVNALLLGDSALYLCASSPSSGREGETQYFGPGTRLLVL.

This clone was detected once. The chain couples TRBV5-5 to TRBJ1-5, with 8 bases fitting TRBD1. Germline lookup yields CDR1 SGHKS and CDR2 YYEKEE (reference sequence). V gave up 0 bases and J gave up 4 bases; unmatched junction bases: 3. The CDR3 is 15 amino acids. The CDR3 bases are TGTGCCAGCAGCTTGGAGGACAGGGAAAATCAGCCCCAGCATTTT. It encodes CASSLEDRENQPQHF.

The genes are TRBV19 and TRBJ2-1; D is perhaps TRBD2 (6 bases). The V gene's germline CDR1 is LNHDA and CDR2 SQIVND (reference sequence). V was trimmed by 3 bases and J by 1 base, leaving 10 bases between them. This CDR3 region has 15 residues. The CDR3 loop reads CASSISGGSYNEQFF. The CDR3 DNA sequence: TGTGCCAGTAGTATCAGTGGGGGGTCCTACAATGAGCAGTTCTTC.

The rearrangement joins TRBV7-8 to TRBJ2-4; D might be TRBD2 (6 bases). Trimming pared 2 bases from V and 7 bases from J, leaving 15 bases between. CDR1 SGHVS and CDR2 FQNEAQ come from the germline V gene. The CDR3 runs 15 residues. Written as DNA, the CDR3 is TGTGCCAGCAGCTTAACCAGTCAGGCGGGGAACATTCAGTACTTC. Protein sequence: CASSLTSQAGNIQYF.

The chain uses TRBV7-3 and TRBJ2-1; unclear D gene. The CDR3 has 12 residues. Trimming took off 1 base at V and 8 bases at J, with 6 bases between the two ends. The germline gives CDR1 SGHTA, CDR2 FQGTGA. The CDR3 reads CASSLSADEQFF. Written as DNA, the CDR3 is TGTGCCAGCAGCTTAAGTGCAGATGAGCAGTTCTTC.

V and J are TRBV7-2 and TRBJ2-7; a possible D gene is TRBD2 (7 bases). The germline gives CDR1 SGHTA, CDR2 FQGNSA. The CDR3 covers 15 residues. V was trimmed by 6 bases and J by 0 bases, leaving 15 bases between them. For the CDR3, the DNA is TGTGCCAGCAGTCCGGGGGGACATACCTCCTACGAGCAGTACTTC. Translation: CASSPGGHTSYEQYF.

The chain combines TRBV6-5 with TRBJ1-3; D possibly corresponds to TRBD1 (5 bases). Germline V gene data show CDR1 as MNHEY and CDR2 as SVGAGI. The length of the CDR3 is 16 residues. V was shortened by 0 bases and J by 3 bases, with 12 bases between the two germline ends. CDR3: CASSYSGGSGGNTIYF. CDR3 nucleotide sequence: TGTGCCAGCAGTTACTCGGGGGGGTCGGGTGGAAACACCATATATTTT.

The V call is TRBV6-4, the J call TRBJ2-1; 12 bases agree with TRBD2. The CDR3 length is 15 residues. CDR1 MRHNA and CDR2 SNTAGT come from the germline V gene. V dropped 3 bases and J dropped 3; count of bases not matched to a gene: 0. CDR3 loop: CASSETSGSYNEQFF. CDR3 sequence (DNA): TGTGCCAGCAGTGAGACTAGCGGGAGCTACAATGAGCAGTTCTTC.

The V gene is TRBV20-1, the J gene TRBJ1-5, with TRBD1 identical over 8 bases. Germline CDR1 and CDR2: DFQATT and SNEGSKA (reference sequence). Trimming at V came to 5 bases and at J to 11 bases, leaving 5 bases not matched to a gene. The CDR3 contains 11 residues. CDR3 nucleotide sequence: TGCAGTGCTCCTATGGGACAGGCCCAGCATTTT. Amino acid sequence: CSAPMGQAQHF.

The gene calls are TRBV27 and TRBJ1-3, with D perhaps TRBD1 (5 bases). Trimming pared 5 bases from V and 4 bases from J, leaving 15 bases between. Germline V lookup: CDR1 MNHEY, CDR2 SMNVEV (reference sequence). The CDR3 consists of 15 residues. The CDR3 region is CASSPVGGWGNTIYF. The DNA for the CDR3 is TGTGCCAGCAGTCCCGTCGGGGGTTGGGGAAACACCATATATTTT.

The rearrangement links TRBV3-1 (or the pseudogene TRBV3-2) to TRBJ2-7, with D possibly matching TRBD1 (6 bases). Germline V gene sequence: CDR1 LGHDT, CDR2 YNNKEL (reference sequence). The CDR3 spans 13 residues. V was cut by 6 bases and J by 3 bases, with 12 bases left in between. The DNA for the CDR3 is TGTGCCAGCAGTCTCGGACAGAGCTACGAGCAGTACTTC. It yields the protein CASSLGQSYEQYF.

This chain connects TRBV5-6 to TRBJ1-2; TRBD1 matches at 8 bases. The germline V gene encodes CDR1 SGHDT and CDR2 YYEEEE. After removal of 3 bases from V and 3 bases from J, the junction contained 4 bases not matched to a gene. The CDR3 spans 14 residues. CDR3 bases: TGTGCCAGCAGCTGGGACAGGACCGACTATGGCTACACCTTC. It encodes CASSWDRTDYGYTF. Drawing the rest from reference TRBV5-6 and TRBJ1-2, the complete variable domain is DAGVTQSPTHLIKTRGQQVTLRCSPKSGHDTVSWYQQALGQGPQFIFQYYEEEERQRGNFPDRFSGHQFPNYSSELNVNALLLGDSALYLCASSWDRTDYGYTFGSGTRLTVV.

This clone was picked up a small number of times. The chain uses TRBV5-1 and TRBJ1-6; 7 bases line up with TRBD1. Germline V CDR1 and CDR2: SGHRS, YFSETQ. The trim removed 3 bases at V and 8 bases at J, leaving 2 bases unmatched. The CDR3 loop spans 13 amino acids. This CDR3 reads CASSYRGDSPLHF. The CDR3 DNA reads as TGCGCCAGCAGCTACAGGGGTGATTCACCCCTCCACTTT.

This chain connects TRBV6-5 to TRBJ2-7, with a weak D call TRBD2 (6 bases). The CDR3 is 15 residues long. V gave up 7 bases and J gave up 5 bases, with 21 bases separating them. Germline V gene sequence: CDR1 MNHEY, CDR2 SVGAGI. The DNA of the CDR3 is TGTGCCAGCACTATCCTGGGACTTAATCCCCACGAGCAGTACTTC. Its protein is CASTILGLNPHEQYF.

CDR3 bases: TGTGCCAGCAGATCCACGACAGGGAATTCACCCCTCCACTTT. Its translation is CASRSTTGNSPLHF. The chain uses TRBV7-9 and TRBJ1-6; 7 nucleotides match TRBD1. The germline V gene encodes CDR1 SEHNR and CDR2 FQNEAQ (reference sequence). V lost 6 bases, J lost 7 bases, and 6 bases stayed unmatched. The CDR3 runs to 14 residues.

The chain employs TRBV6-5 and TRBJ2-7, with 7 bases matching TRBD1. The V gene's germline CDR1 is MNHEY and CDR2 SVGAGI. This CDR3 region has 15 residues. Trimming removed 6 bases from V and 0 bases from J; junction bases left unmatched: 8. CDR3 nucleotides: TGTGCCAGCAGGACAGACAGGGTGAGCTCCTACGAGCAGTACTTC. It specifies CASRTDRVSSYEQYF.